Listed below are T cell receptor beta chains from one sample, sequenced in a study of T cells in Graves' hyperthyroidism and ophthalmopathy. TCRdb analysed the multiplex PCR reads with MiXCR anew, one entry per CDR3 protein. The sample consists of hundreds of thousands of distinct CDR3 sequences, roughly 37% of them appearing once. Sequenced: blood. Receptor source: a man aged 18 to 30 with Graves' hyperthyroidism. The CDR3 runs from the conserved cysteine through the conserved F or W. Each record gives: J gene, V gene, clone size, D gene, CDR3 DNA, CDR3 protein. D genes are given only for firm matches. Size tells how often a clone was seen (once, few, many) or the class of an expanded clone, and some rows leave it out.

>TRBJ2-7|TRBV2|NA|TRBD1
TGTGCCAGCAGTGCTAGACCCACGACAGGGATCTACGAGCAGTACTTC
CASSARPTTGIYEQYF
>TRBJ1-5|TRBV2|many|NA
TGTGCCAGCAGCCTCAGAGGACGGATCAATCAGCCCCAGCATTTT
CASSLRGRINQPQHF
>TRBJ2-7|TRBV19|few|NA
TGTGCCAGTAGTATCACAGGAGGTCTCGCCTACGAGCAGTACTTC
CASSITGGLAYEQYF
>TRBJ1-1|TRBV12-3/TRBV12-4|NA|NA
TGTGCCAGCACGAGAGGTCCGGGAGGAACTGAAGCTTTCTTT
CASTRGPGGTEAFF
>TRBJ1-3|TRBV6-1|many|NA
TGTGCCAGCAGTCGGGACGGAGGAAACACCATATATTTT
CASSRDGGNTIYF
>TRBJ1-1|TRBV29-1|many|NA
TGCAGCGTTCAGGGGAGAATGAACACTGAAGCTTTCTTT
CSVQGRMNTEAFF
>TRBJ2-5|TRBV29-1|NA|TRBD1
TGCAGCGTTGAAAAGACCGGACAGGGAGGAGAGACCCAGTACTTC
CSVEKTGQGGETQYF
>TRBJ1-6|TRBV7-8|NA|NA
TGTGCCAGCAGCTTATCGCCGGGACGCAAGGATTCACCCCTCCACTTT
CASSLSPGRKDSPLHF
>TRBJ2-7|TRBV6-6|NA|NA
TGTGCCAGCCGGACCCAGGGCTCCGAGCAGTACTTC
CASRTQGSEQYF
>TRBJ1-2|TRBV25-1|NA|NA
TGTGCCAGCTCACCAGGGGAAACGGACTATGGCTACACCTTC
CASSPGETDYGYTF
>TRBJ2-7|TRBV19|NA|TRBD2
TGTGCCAGTAGTATTCAGCGGGGGGGATACGAGCAGTACTTC
CASSIQRGGYEQYF
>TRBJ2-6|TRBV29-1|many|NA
TGCAGCGTCTCACCCCCCTCTGGGGCCAACGTCCTGACTTTC
CSVSPPSGANVLTF
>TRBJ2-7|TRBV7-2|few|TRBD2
TGTGCCAGCAGCTCTCCCCGACTAGCGGGAGTCTACGAGCAGTACTTC
CASSSPRLAGVYEQYF
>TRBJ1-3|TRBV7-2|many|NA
TGTGCCAGCAGCTTAGGTCGGCAGAACTCTGGAAACACCATATATTTT
CASSLGRQNSGNTIYF
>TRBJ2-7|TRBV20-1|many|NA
TGCAGTGCTAGTTCCCGGACGGACGAGCAGTACTTC
CSASSRTDEQYF
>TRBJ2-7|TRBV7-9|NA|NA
TGTGCCAGCAGCCTGACCGGGACAATCCACGAGCAGTACTTC
CASSLTGTIHEQYF
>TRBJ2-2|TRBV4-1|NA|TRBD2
TGCGCCAGCAGCCAAGAAGAACTAGCGGGAGAGAGGACCGGGGAGCTGTTTTTT
CASSQEELAGERTGELFF
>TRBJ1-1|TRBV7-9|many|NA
TGTGCCAGCAGCCCCCCGATGAACACTGAAGCTTTCTTT
CASSPPMNTEAFF
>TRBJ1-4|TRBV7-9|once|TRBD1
TGTGCCAGCAGCATGACAGGGGCCAATGAAAAACTGTTTTTT
CASSMTGANEKLFF
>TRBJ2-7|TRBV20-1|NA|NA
TGCAGTGCTAGTAAGGGGGATGGGGGCGAACAGTACTTC
CSASKGDGGEQYF
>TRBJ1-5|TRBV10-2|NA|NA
TGTGCCAGCAGCCAAGCCGCAGGGGACAATCAGCCCCAGCATTTT
CASSQAAGDNQPQHF
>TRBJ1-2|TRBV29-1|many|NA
TGCAGCGTTGATGTTCCGGACCCGGGGGGCTACACCTTC
CSVDVPDPGGYTF
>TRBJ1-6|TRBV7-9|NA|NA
TGTGCCAGCAGCCCCCCAGGGTCATATAATAATTCACCCCTCCACTTT
CASSPPGSYNNSPLHF